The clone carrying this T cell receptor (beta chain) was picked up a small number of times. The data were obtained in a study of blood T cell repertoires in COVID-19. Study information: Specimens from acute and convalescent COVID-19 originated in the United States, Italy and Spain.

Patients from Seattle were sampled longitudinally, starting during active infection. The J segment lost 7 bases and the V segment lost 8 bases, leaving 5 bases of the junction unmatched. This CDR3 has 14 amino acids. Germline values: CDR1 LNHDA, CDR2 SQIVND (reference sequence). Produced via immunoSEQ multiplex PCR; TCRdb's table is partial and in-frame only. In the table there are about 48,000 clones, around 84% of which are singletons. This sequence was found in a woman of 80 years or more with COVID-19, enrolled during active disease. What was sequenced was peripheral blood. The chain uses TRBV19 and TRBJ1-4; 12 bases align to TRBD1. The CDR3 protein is CASGDRGHGEKLFF. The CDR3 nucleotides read TGTGCCAGTGGGGACAGGGGGCATGGTGAAAAACTGTTTTTT.